This entry is about one T cell receptor beta chain. Its recognized antigen is unknown. It has no much larger one-base neighbor in the sample; base qualities were not kept. The V end loses 4 bases and the J end loses 0 bases, and a stretch of 10 bases separates them. The CDR3 spans 14 residues, from the cysteine through the phenylalanine. Just CDR3 DNA is preserved here, 42 bases in frame from base 1. The germline V gene provides CDR1 SGHRS and CDR2 YFSETQ. This specimen comes from a study of beta chain features in type 1 diabetes (dated by TCRdb to between 2018 and 2020). General notes on the study: Patients and healthy donors did not differ in mean age, gender distribution, total cell number or subset yield. A total of 90 million to 120 million sorted cells were examined across all samples, and a strong correlation was observed between cell number per subset and RNA yield. The study compared TCRB repertoires of sorted circulating CD4+ T cell subsets between recently diagnosed type 1 diabetes patients and matched healthy donors. Regulatory and stem cell-like memory subsets were obtained from only 8 patients and about 8 healthy donors, while naive and central memory subsets were obtained from all 30 or so donors. Points the paper makes about the study in general: Type 1 diabetes patients showed a moderate but significant shortening of TCRB CDR3 length in all four CD4+ subsets. Because the HLA sub-analyses included only small numbers of individuals, any influence of HLA type on TCRB rearrangement was left unresolved. Because cDNA was sequenced instead of genomic DNA, highly expressing activated cells could be over-represented, though the groups showed no difference in activation or CD3 levels. Patients with type 1 diabetes made fewer insertions and deleted more nucleotides at VDJ recombination sites, implying thymic rearrangement abnormalities. PCR might favor shorter templates, but patient and control samples were amplified and corrected together, so any skew would affect both groups equally. Naive, central memory and regulatory TCRB repertoires appeared to be more similar among patients than among healthy donors.

Each donor gave one peripheral blood draw, averaging roughly 100 mL, which was collected into heparinised tubes. Naive, central memory, regulatory and stem cell-like memory CD4+ T cells were sorted on a BD FACSAria II using a panel including CD45RO, CCR7, CD25, CD127, CD95 and CD27. Every sorted population had a purity above 95%. PBMCs were isolated immediately by Lymphoprep density gradient centrifugation and stained directly without culture. Samples were stained and sorted in pairs, with one healthy donor and one patient per experiment, so that batch effects were minimized. All of the isolated RNA was reverse transcribed with the High Capacity cDNA Reverse Transcription Kit, so expressed TCRB transcripts were sequenced. Deep immunoSEQ sequencing was applied to naive, central memory and regulatory T cell samples, giving an average of about 3.7 million total reads per sample. After sorted cells were lysed in RLT buffer, RNA was extracted with DNase-treated RNeasy Micro or Mini kits, with the choice depending on cell number. Each cell subset was processed separately to prevent cross-contamination, with patient and healthy donor samples processed together. TCRB sequences were amplified from cDNA with the immunoSEQ multiplex PCR, producing 87-bp fragments spanning the CDR3 region. Amplicons were sequenced on the Illumina HiSeq platform. Regarding the original processing steps: Synthetic template baselines were used to correct PCR bias computationally, reads within Hamming distance 2 were collapsed, and singletons that could not be merged were discarded. By aligning reads against IMGT, V, D and J genes, CDR3 length, and insertions or deletions at six rearrangement sites were assigned. Within each subset, clonotype counts were normalized to sorted cell number, after which true diversity and Gini coefficients were computed with the tcR R package. The overlap coefficient, calculated on TCRB nucleotide sequences, was used to quantify repertoire sharing. As a proxy for the pre-selection repertoire, out-of-frame TCRB sequences from naive cells were analyzed. This immuneACCESS table, as held by TCRdb, lists in-frame sequences with V and J called but not all clones. Of the missing ones, under half trace to an unresolved V gene in checked studies; the others have no known cause. V, J and clone size are those of that table, while D and trimming were read from the DNA. The sample table contains about 270,000 clones; only one count was recorded for roughly 13% of them. About 0.026% of the sample goes to the ten largest clones.

This TCR was recovered from a woman in her 40s in good health. The rearrangement joined TRBV5-1 to TRBJ1-1; TRBD1 is a weak D gene call, 5 bases matching. Sequences were obtained from naive CD4+ T cells from blood. This specimen's cell subset or site label, interpreted: true naive CD4+ T cells. The CDR3 here reads CASSRRGVNTEAFF. The sequenced DNA: TGCGCCAGCAGCCGTCGGGGGGTGAACACTGAAGCTTTCTTT.